The entry below describes one T cell receptor beta chain. Per the germline V gene, CDR1 is LGHNA and CDR2 is YSLEER. The V gene lost 2 bases and the J gene lost 3 bases, with 5 bases spanning the gap. The CDR3 sequence is 13 residues long. Repertoires were generated with immunoSEQ multiplex PCR, while TCRdb's copy carries only in-frame clones and drops some. The sample has about 660,000 clones; around 87% are singletons. These data are taken from a study of shared T cell receptors in the human thymus. These data were likewise used in another study, on human thymus T cells. Per that paper: Having corrective surgery for congenital heart defects, healthy Finnish infants were the ones who donated. Corrective cardiac operations yielded the resected thymus tissue. Apparent bias marked the V and J gene usage of thymic and blood repertoires.

This TCR was sampled from a boy under two years old with a congenital heart defect. Sequenced: thymocytes. The rearrangement uses TRBV4-3 and TRBJ2-1; no firm D call. The CDR3 bases are TGCGCCAGCAGCCAACTCAGCTACAATGAGCAGTTCTTC. The encoded protein is CASSQLSYNEQFF.